Included here is one T cell receptor (beta chain) sequence, with context. As yet, its antigen is unknown. This sample stems from a study of T cell clonotyping in hematopoietic cell transplantation. Findings and limits, study-wide: CD4 and CD8 repertoire contributions could not be separated without sorting. Pathologically expanded recipient clonotypes increased progressively from day 30 to day 180 as diversity fell.

Sample time point: recipient sample about 28 days before transplant, after cytoreduction. Samples: about 28 days before transplant, then days 30, 100 and 180 after. TCRdb keeps only in-frame clones here, not all; method: immunoSEQ multiplex PCR. This repertoire shows tens of thousands of clones, roughly 80% found once; its top ten account for approximately 5.3%. There are 19 residues in the CDR3. The germline V gene encodes CDR1 LNHDA and CDR2 SQIVND (reference sequence). V lost 6 bases, J lost 5 bases, and 28 bases lay in between. This TCR was sampled from a man between 60 and 75 years old with myelodysplastic syndrome. Some clones in this sample may be carry-over from other donors' samples. This chain links TRBV19 with TRBJ1-4; D not resolved. The sequencing here drew on peripheral blood mononuclear cells, taken before stem cell transplant. CDR3 in amino acids: CASRSTVGGHKRENEKLFF. The CDR3 region has the DNA TGTGCCAGTAGATCGACCGTGGGCGGTCACAAGCGGGAGAATGAAAAACTGTTTTTT. Full variable domain (outside the CDR3, taken from reference TRBV19 and TRBJ1-4): DGGITQSPKYLFRKEGQNVTLSCEQNLNHDAMYWYRQDPGQGLRLIYYSQIVNDFQKGDIAEGYSVSREKKESFPLTVTSAQKNPTAFYLCASRSTVGGHKRENEKLFFGSGTQLSVL.